This record concerns one TCR beta chain sequence. The data belong to a study of blood T cell repertoires in COVID-19. The length of the CDR3 is 17 residues. CDR1 and CDR2 (germline): MNHEY, SMNVEV (reference sequence). With 4 bases removed from V and 2 bases from J, the gap between germline ends came to 15 bases. Assay: immunoSEQ multiplex PCR; the TCRdb copy retains only in-frame clones and omits some. Among roughly 150,000 clones, approximately 92% were seen once, and the ten largest hold around 15%. Sequencing was carried out using peripheral blood. This sequence was found in a woman between 40 and 50 years old with acute or convalescent COVID-19. This chain joins TRBV27 and TRBJ2-6; D perhaps matches TRBD2 (6 bases). Written as DNA, the CDR3 is TGTGCCAGCAGTTACCACAACGGACTAACTGGGGCCAACGTCCTGACTTTC. Protein: CASSYHNGLTGANVLTF.